This T cell receptor beta chain was recovered during a study of blood T cell repertoires in COVID-19 (dated by TCRdb to 2019 to 2021). For the study in its entirety: Samples from collaborators originated in the United States, Italy and Spain and spanned both the acute and convalescent phases of COVID-19. The dataset comprised deeply sampled blood TCRbeta repertoires from subjects exposed to, actively infected with, or recovered from COVID-19. The prospective study material was composed of cDNA or gDNA derived from T cells, B-cell-depleted T cells, or PBMCs. The repertoires were released in a freely available public database intended as a resource for research on the immune response to SARS-CoV-2. A de-identified subject ID, COVID-19 status, age in years and sex were almost always included in the sample metadata. Where available, HLA class I and class II types were taken from metadata supplied by the sample provider and were not determined by assay-based typing. Samples were obtained from the ongoing ImmuneRACE study (first 160 participants) and from 950 to 1,500 subjects provided by 6 global collaborators. The research as a whole found: How much clinical and demographic metadata was included differed by source and by participant, and the metadata was provided uncurated.

Participants in the prospective study were enrolled through a virtual design, were aged roughly 18 to 90 years, and lived in some 24 United States geographic areas. Cohort assignment in the prospective study relied on participant-reported clinical history from a screening survey and a study questionnaire. ImmuneRACE Cohort 3 recovered participants were defined by two consecutive negative NP/OP PCR tests, healthcare professional clearance, or symptom resolution. In the prospective study, whole blood, serum and a nasopharyngeal or oropharyngeal swab were collected from each participant by mobile phlebotomists. Over a roughly two-month period, participants in the prospective study had the option of providing additional blood draws and questionnaires. Blood samples from the prospective study were shipped frozen or at room temperature prior to DNA extraction. Details on this clone: It has no known antigen specificity. No base quality values were provided; no much bigger clone lies one nucleotide off.

TCRbeta CDR3 regions were amplified from genomic DNA using the immunoSEQ Assay, a bias-controlled multiplex PCR. The authors processed their data as follows. Nucleated cell counts per sample were estimated from amplification of reference gene primers within the assay. Sequence reads were collapsed and filtered to measure the absolute abundance of every unique TCRbeta CDR3 rearrangement. For each sample, productive Simpson clonality was calculated as the square root of Simpson's diversity index over productive rearrangements. What TCRdb holds here is the immuneACCESS table cut down to in-frame rearrangements. Part of the clones is not present; checked against another copy, under half of the missing clones reflect an unresolved V gene, and the others are unexplained. The DNA was the basis for D and trimming; V, J and clone size are from that table. The sample contains about 390,000 clones, more than 75% of them found a single time. Approximately 10% of the sample lies in the top ten.

CDR1 and CDR2 (MNHEY, SMNVEV) derive from the germline V gene (reference sequence). Here V drops 6 bases and J drops 3 bases, and the junction holds 7 bases not matched to any gene. The CDR3 covers 16 residues, taking in both the cysteine and the phenylalanine. Only the CDR3 DNA stays, 48 bases, in frame from base 1. Input material: PBMCs or T cells enriched from blood (not recorded which). The receptor was derived from a woman aged 50 to 60 who had recovered from COVID-19. This sequence uses TRBV27 and TRBJ2-6, with 8 bases aligning to TRBD1. The CDR3 loop reads CASSTITGGGANVLTF. The DNA sequence reads TGTGCCAGCAGCACCATAACAGGGGGTGGGGCCAACGTCCTGACTTTC.